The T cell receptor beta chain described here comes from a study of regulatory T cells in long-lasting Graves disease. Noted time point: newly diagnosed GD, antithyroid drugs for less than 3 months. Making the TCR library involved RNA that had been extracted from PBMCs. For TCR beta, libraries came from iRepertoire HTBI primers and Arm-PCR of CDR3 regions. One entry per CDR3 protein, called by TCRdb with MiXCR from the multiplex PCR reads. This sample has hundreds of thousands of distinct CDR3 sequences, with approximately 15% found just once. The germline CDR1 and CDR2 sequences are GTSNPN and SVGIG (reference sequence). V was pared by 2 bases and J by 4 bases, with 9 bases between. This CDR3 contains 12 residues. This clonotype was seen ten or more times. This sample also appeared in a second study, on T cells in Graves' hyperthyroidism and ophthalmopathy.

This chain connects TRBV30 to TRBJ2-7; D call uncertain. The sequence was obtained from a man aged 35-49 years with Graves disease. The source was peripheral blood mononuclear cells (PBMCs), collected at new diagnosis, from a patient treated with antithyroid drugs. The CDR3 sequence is CAWSPTIYEQYF. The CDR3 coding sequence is TGTGCCTGGAGTCCCACCATTTACGAGCAGTACTTC.